The clone carrying this TCR beta chain was counted only a few times. Trimming cost V 5 bases and J 0 bases; bases outside gene matches: 13. The germline V gene has CDR1 LNHDA and CDR2 SQIVND (reference sequence). This CDR3 is 19 amino acids long. TCRdb passed the 5' RACE reads through MiXCR, listing each CDR3 protein once. The data contain some 330,000 distinct CDR3 sequences, approximately 8.8% of them seen just once; the ten biggest clones take up roughly 8.9%. The sample comes from a study of identical twins. Material: naive T cells sorted from blood. The V gene is TRBV19, the J gene TRBJ2-1; TRBD2 matches at 10 bases. The clonotype comes from a woman aged 45-59 years in good health. The CDR3 sequence is CASSPLAGVRASSYNEQFF. The CDR3 nucleotides are TGTGCCAGTAGTCCCCTAGCGGGAGTCCGGGCCAGCTCCTACAATGAGCAGTTCTTC.